Presented here are 8 T cell receptor beta chains from one specimen sequenced in a study of blood T cell repertoires in COVID-19 (dated by TCRdb to 2020 to 2021). Preparation of the library involved the immunoSEQ multiplex PCR assay. TCRdb holds this immuneACCESS table with in-frame rearrangements only. Some clones are missing; in checked studies, unresolved V genes explain under half, and the rest has no known cause. This sample is represented by roughly 330,000 clones; roughly 82% of them were singletons. The ten largest clones capture approximately 1.5% of the sample. The specimen sequenced was peripheral blood. The receptors were gathered from a woman between 50 and 59 years old with acute or convalescent COVID-19.

J is TRBJ2-7 and V is TRBV28; possible D gene TRBD2, 5 bases. Germline V gene sequence: CDR1 MDHEN, CDR2 SYDVKM. The V end lost 3 bases, the J end lost 3 bases, and 9 bases lay between the germline ends. This CDR3 is 13 amino acids long. The CDR3 sequence: CASSFNGVYEQYF. In nucleotides, the CDR3 is TGTGCCAGCAGTTTCAACGGGGTCTACGAGCAGTACTTC.

This chain connects TRBV11-3 to TRBJ1-1; D gene uncertain. V was clipped by 1 base and J by 1 base, with 4 bases between them. The germline V gene encodes CDR1 SGHNT and CDR2 YENEEA. The CDR3 extends over 13 amino acids. CDR3 residues: CASSLASNTEAFF. For the CDR3, the DNA is TGTGCCAGCAGCTTAGCGTCGAACACTGAAGCTTTCTTT.

The chain is built from TRBV6-5 and TRBJ2-5; D perhaps matches TRBD1 (6 bases). V was clipped by 0 bases and J by 5 bases, with 10 bases between them. This CDR3 has 14 residues. CDR1 and CDR2 (germline): MNHEY, SVGAGI. CDR3 loop: CASSYSGAQETQYF. CDR3 bases: TGTGCCAGCAGTTACTCGGGGGCGCAGGAGACCCAGTACTTC.

The V and J genes are TRBV6-1 and TRBJ1-2, with TRBD1 as a possible D gene (5 bases). Per the germline V gene, CDR1 is MNHNS and CDR2 is SASEGT. CDR3 length: 13 amino acids. Trimming shortened V by 6 bases and J by 4 bases, and 12 bases separated the two germline ends. CDR3 nucleotide sequence: TGTGCCAGCAGCCCGACAGAGCTCTATGGCTACACCTTC. The encoded protein is CASSPTELYGYTF.

Only a few counts were recorded for this clone. This chain links TRBV18 with TRBJ1-5; the match to TRBD1 covers 8 bases. The CDR3 extends over 17 amino acids. V lost 4 bases, J lost 0 bases, and 8 bases stayed unmatched. Germline loops: CDR1 KGHSH, CDR2 LQKENI. The CDR3 loop is CASSLTGTGISNQPQHF. CDR3 in DNA: TGTGCCAGCTCACTTACCGGGACAGGCATTAGCAATCAGCCCCAGCATTTT.

This clone has just one count. The chain recombines TRBV5-1 with TRBJ1-5, with 8 bases that match TRBD1. The V gene end was trimmed by 2 bases and the J gene end by 7 bases; junction bases not matched to a gene: 8. The CDR3 totals 15 residues. Germline V lookup: CDR1 SGHRS, CDR2 YFSETQ. CDR3 protein: CASSLRTGPGQPQHF. For the CDR3, the DNA is TGCGCCAGCAGCTTACGGACAGGGCCAGGGCAGCCCCAGCATTTT.

Only a few counts were recorded for this clone. The chain combines TRBV30 with TRBJ2-2, with 7 bases that match TRBD1. The CDR3 spans 16 residues. Germline V gene lookup returns CDR1 GTSNPN and CDR2 SVGIG (reference sequence). V was pared by 1 base and J by 0 bases, with 5 bases of the junction left unmatched. Here the CDR3 DNA reads TGTGCCTGGAGTGAACTCGGACAGGCGAACACCGGGGAGCTGTTTTTT. Its protein product is CAWSELGQANTGELFF.

The DNA for the CDR3 is TGTGCCAGTAGTGCGTGGGCAGGGGGCGCCTCCTACGAGCAGTACTTC. The encoded protein is CASSAWAGGASYEQYF. The genes are TRBV19 and TRBJ2-7; 8 bases line up with TRBD1. The CDR3 is made up of 16 amino acids. V lost 5 bases and J lost 0; bases outside the gene matches: 9. The V gene's germline CDR1 is LNHDA and CDR2 SQIVND (reference sequence).